The source of this T cell receptor (beta chain) is a study of T cell responses to AZD1222 COVID-19 vaccine (dated by TCRdb to the early 2020s). In terms of the full investigation: A total of 233 trial participants underwent TCR sequencing, of whom about 200 had received two doses of AZD1222 and 26 had received two doses of the MenACWY control vaccine. Trial participants were enrolled into age subgroups of 18-55, 56-69 and 70-plus years, which contained about 160, 30 and 59 TCR-sequenced participants, respectively. Broad study findings and their caveats: Conclusions about previously exposed vaccinees are limited because only a handful of AZD1222 recipients were SARS-CoV-2 seropositive at baseline. Participants were mostly white British, with more females than males. The authors suggested clonal diversity may have been underestimated. Because no day 14 peak-response samples were available, the repertoires could be characterized only after the peak T cell response. Nearly half of unique spike-specific TCRs reportedly recognized epitopes outside regions mutated in the B.1.351 and B.1.1.7 variants. After two AZD1222 doses, both the breadth and the depth of spike-specific TCRs were significantly higher than at day 0 and than in MenACWY recipients. In the small 56-69-year group, the increase in depth fell short of significance, most likely because of low power. The vaccine-associated CD4 TCRs covered the entire spike protein, and the dominant responses fell in regions 160-218 and 743-854.

The intended sense of this specimen's time point label: about 28 days (+/-7) after the second vaccine dose. AZD1222 recipients whose second dose came at about 4 weeks and those whose second dose came at about 12 weeks were combined into one group, since spike-specific TCR depth and breadth did not differ between the two schedules. The vaccinee samples were drawn from two UK trials, COV001 and COV002, one of which was a single-blind randomized controlled phase 2/3 trial testing AZD1222 (ChAdOx1 nCoV-19) in healthy adults. Trial participant PBMC samples were collected at day 0 and day 28 after the second dose for TCRbeta chain sequencing. In regard to this clone: The antigen this receptor binds is unknown. No much larger clone exists at a distance of one base, and base qualities are not known.

Taken from cysteine to phenylalanine, the CDR3 has 14 residues. The DNA shown is the 42-base CDR3, in frame from base 1. Relative to germline, V is 7 bases shorter and J is 0 bases shorter, with 11 bases between their ends. For CDR1 and CDR2, the germline V gene lists LGHNA and YSLEER. The CDR3 regions of human TCRbeta chains were analyzed by immunosequencing. As for the authors' bioinformatics: Repertoire TCRs were checked for matches against a reference library of SARS-CoV-2-specific TCRs that had been generated using the MIRA antigen-specificity platform. Breadth was defined as the fraction of unique TCRs that were SARS-CoV-2-associated, and depth was defined as the fraction of total T cells that were SARS-CoV-2-associated. Each spike-specific TCR was assigned to its reactive spike region and to a CD4 or CD8 class using the MIRA data. Log10-transformed breadth and depth values were compared by one-way ANOVA with Sidak's multiple comparisons tests. TCRdb took this table from immuneACCESS and kept in-frame rearrangements with V and J called. Such tables lack part of the clones; where checked against another copy, unresolved V genes explain under half of the gap, and the rest is unexplained. V, J and clone size derive from that table, while D and trimming were established from the DNA sequence. The sample table lists about 140,000 clones, 80% to 95% of them with a count of one. The leading ten clones occupy about 3.7% of the sample.

The sequence joins TRBV4-3 to TRBJ2-3; matching of 5 bases hints at TRBD2 as the D gene. The sequencing used peripheral blood, collected 28 days after the second AZD1222 dose. The receptor comes from an adult who received the AZD1222 COVID-19 vaccine. The bases are TGCGCCAGCACCTTCTGGACTAGCACAGATACGCAGTATTTT. The encoded protein is CASTFWTSTDTQYF.